This TCR beta chain was documented in a study of T cells after yellow fever vaccination. Notes on this clonotype: One end of the junction does not line up with germline, which may come from a read error.

One entry per CDR3 protein, called by TCRdb with MiXCR from the 5' RACE reads. Of 450,000 to 550,000 distinct CDR3 sequences listed, around 21% are singletons. In germline, CDR1 is LGHDT, CDR2 YNNKEL (reference sequence). This CDR3 spans 15 amino acids. This rearrangement joins TRBV3-1 to TRBJ2-7; perhaps TRBD1 as D (6 bases). The sequencing here drew on PBMCs, taken 15 days after the yellow fever booster vaccination. The TCR originated in a young man who received the YFV17D yellow fever vaccine. CDR3 amino acids: CASSQMTQGVSEPYF. In DNA, the CDR3 is TGTGCCAGCAGCCAAATGACACAGGGAGTGAGCGAGCCGTACTTC.